The 21 T cell receptor beta chains given below trace back to one sample, sequenced in a study of CD8+ T cells in alopecia areata. In each case, RNA was isolated and then reverse transcribed into cDNA as the sequencing template. Generated by immunoSEQ multiplex PCR, the TCRdb table keeps only in-frame clones and is missing some. The profile covers more than 95,000 clones, with less than 80% appearing a single time and approximately 2.8% taken by the ten largest. Sequencing was done on a sample of CD4+ T cells sorted from blood. The receptors were sampled from a human donor in good health.

The rearrangement links TRBV29-1 to TRBJ2-7; D is perhaps TRBD1 (6 bases). Trimming shortened V by 5 bases and J by 5 bases, and 13 bases separated the two germline ends. Germline V gene lookup returns CDR1 SQVTM and CDR2 ANQGSEA. This CDR3 is 12 amino acids long. DNA of the CDR3: TGCAGCGTTACCCACAACAGGGACGAGCAGTACTTC. As protein: CSVTHNRDEQYF.

The chain is built from TRBV11-2 and TRBJ1-4; D uncertain. V was pared by 5 bases and J by 12 bases, with 10 bases between. The CDR3 loop spans 11 amino acids. Germline V gene data show CDR1 as SGHAT and CDR2 as FQNNGV. In DNA, the CDR3 is TGTGCCAGCAGCCCCGGGCTGGAACTGTTTTTT. Protein: CASSPGLELFF.

This clone was seen more than once but under ten times. This rearrangement joins TRBV9 to TRBJ2-2; 7 nucleotides agree with TRBD1. CDR3 length: 18 residues. Germline CDR1 and CDR2: SGDLS and YYNGEE. V lost 0 bases and J lost 10; bases outside the gene matches: 18. The CDR3, as DNA: TGTGCCAGCAGCGTAGAGGGGACAGCCGGGATAACCGGGGCGGAGCTGTTTTTT. It translates to CASSVEGTAGITGAELFF.

This CDR3 is CSVAGLNGATEAFF. As DNA, the CDR3 is TGCAGCGTCGCGGGACTCAACGGTGCCACTGAAGCTTTCTTT. The chain couples TRBV29-1 to TRBJ1-1; D might be TRBD1 (5 bases). Germline CDR1 SQVTM, CDR2 ANQGSEA. V shed 6 bases and J shed 4 bases, with 18 bases lying between them. This CDR3 spans 14 amino acids. Combining the CDR3 with reference TRBV29-1 and TRBJ1-1 gives the whole variable domain SAVISQKPSRDICQRGTSLTIQCQVDSQVTMMFWYRQQPGQSLTLIATANQGSEATYESGFVIDKFPISRPNLTFSTLTVSNMSPEDSSIYLCSVAGLNGATEAFFGQGTRLTVV.

V usage is TRBV6-5 and J usage is TRBJ2-2; no reliable D call. Germline CDR1 MNHEY, CDR2 SVGAGI. Trimming removed 6 bases at V and 4 bases at J, with 9 bases between. The CDR3 sequence is 13 residues long. CDR3: CASRARATGELFF. As DNA, the CDR3 is TGTGCCAGCAGGGCCCGGGCCACCGGGGAGCTGTTTTTT.

J is TRBJ1-1 and V is TRBV29-1; 9 bases are a match to TRBD1. CDR3 length: 13 residues. Germline-derived CDR1 and CDR2 are SQVTM and ANQGSEA. V dropped 7 bases and J dropped 1; count of bases not matched to a gene: 4. Here the CDR3 DNA reads TGCAGCGCCCTGGGACAGGGGAACACTGAAGCTTTCTTT. Encoded protein: CSALGQGNTEAFF. Full variable domain (missing parts from reference TRBV29-1 and TRBJ1-1): SAVISQKPSRDICQRGTSLTIQCQVDSQVTMMFWYRQQPGQSLTLIATANQGSEATYESGFVIDKFPISRPNLTFSTLTVSNMSPEDSSIYLCSALGQGNTEAFFGQGTRLTVV.

The chain combines TRBV7-2 with TRBJ2-2; D is undetermined. Between the trimmed V and J ends, which lost 5 bases and 4 bases, there was a span of 11 bases. CDR3 length: 14 amino acids. The germline V gene encodes CDR1 SGHTA and CDR2 FQGNSA. The CDR3 loop reads CASSGVLGTGELFF. The DNA for the CDR3 is TGTGCCAGCAGCGGAGTCCTGGGCACCGGGGAGCTGTTTTTT.

The V gene is TRBV27, the J gene TRBJ2-7; perhaps TRBD1 as D (6 bases). There are 17 residues in the CDR3. V gave up 8 bases and J gave up 3 bases, with 26 bases separating them. In germline, CDR1 is MNHEY, CDR2 SMNVEV (reference sequence). The CDR3: CASFRDTAGFAFYEQYF. The CDR3 DNA reads as TGTGCCAGCTTCAGGGACACAGCCGGCTTTGCATTCTACGAGCAGTACTTC.

Only a few counts were recorded for this clone. Other DNA sequences of this sample code for an identical CDR3. The gene calls are TRBV5-1 and TRBJ1-2, with TRBD1 matching over 7 bases. The germline V gene encodes CDR1 SGHRS and CDR2 YFSETQ. V lost 4 bases and J lost 2; bases outside the gene matches: 2. The CDR3 runs 13 residues. CDR3 in amino acids: CASSLGQNYGYTF. In DNA, the CDR3 is TGCGCCAGCAGCCTGGGACAGAACTATGGCTACACCTTC.

The V call is TRBV29-1, the J call TRBJ1-5; weak D call: TRBD1 (5 bases). Germline-derived CDR1 and CDR2 are SQVTM and ANQGSEA. V lost 1 base and J 4 bases, leaving 8 bases between the germline ends. This CDR3 spans 13 amino acids. CDR3 nucleotide sequence: TGCAGCGTTGAAGTGGGACTTAATCAGCCCCAGCATTTT. Encoded protein: CSVEVGLNQPQHF.

In nucleotides, the CDR3 is TGTGCCACCAGCAGAGATAAATATGGCTACACCTTC. It encodes CATSRDKYGYTF. J is TRBJ1-2 and V is TRBV15; D remains unclear. CDR3 size: 12 residues. From germline, CDR1 is LNHNV and CDR2 YYDKDF (reference sequence). Trimming took off 0 bases at V and 5 bases at J, with 4 bases between the two ends.

This clone appeared once. This chain uses TRBV6-6 with TRBJ2-5, with 7 bases identical to TRBD1. This CDR3 comprises 13 residues. After removal of 6 bases from V and 5 bases from J, the junction contained 6 bases not matched to a gene. CDR1 MNHNY and CDR2 SVGAGI come from the germline V gene (reference sequence). The CDR3 coding sequence is TGTGCCAGCAGAGACAGGGTGTGGGAGACCCAGTACTTC. This codes for CASRDRVWETQYF.

This clone has more than one count but fewer than ten. The genes are TRBV29-1 and TRBJ1-2; TRBD1 agrees at 8 bases. The CDR3 totals 13 residues. The ends lost 6 bases at V and 8 bases at J; junction bases unmatched: 11. Per germline, CDR1 SQVTM and CDR2 ANQGSEA. In DNA form, the CDR3 reads TGCAGCGTCTCCGGACAGGGAATTGGGGGCTACACCTTC. As protein: CSVSGQGIGGYTF.

The rearrangement joins TRBV5-6 to TRBJ1-1, with D uncertain. This CDR3 is 15 amino acids long. V dropped 1 base and J dropped 4 bases, with 14 bases sitting between them. CDR1 and CDR2 from the germline V gene are SGHDT and YYEEEE. The CDR3 protein is CASSLPEGPGTEAFF. As DNA, the CDR3 is TGTGCCAGCAGCTTGCCCGAAGGACCGGGCACTGAAGCTTTCTTT.

The chain links TRBV5-1 to TRBJ2-5, with D maybe TRBD2 (6 bases). The CDR3 extends over 15 amino acids. Germline loops: CDR1 SGHRS, CDR2 YFSETQ. V was shortened by 1 base and J by 3 bases, with 13 bases between the two germline ends. The CDR3 region has the DNA TGCGCCAGCAGCTTGACATCGCGGGGCGAAGAGACCCAGTACTTC. Its translation is CASSLTSRGEETQYF.

Notes on this clone: At one of its ends the junction is not consistent with the germline gene, which may arise from a read error. The rearrangement links TRBV12-5 to TRBJ1-6; D ambiguous. The germline V gene has CDR1 LGHNT and CDR2 FRNRAP. The CDR3 is 15 residues long. The CDR3 nucleotides read TGTGCTAGTGGTCTGGTAACAGCTGAGAATTCACCCCTCCACTTT. Translated, it gives CASGLVTAENSPLHF.

The chain employs TRBV30 and TRBJ2-6; perhaps TRBD1 as D (6 bases). CDR3 length: 16 residues. Germline V gives CDR1 GTSNPN, CDR2 SVGIG (reference sequence). The ends were cut back, 5 bases at V and 2 bases at J, with 16 bases in the middle. CDR3 sequence (DNA): TGTGCCTGGGAAACAGGGAAGGGGGCTGGGGCCAACGTCCTGACTTTC. Amino acids: CAWETGKGAGANVLTF.

The CDR3 loop reads CSVRGDRANTEAFF. As DNA, the CDR3 is TGCAGCGTTCGGGGAGACAGGGCGAACACTGAAGCTTTCTTT. The chain joins TRBV29-1 to TRBJ1-1; 7 bases match TRBD1. In germline, CDR1 is SQVTM, CDR2 ANQGSEA. Unmatched junction bases numbered 7, after V lost 5 bases and J lost 1 base. The CDR3 has 14 amino acids.

J is TRBJ1-2 and V is TRBV29-1; 8 bases are a match to TRBD1. The V gene's germline CDR1 is SQVTM and CDR2 ANQGSEA. The V segment lost 6 bases and the J segment 1 base; nucleotides outside the gene matches: 7. This CDR3 region has 14 residues. The CDR3 reads CSVYPGQDNYGYTF. CDR3 DNA: TGCAGCGTCTACCCGGGACAGGATAACTATGGCTACACCTTC.

The V call is TRBV6-4, the J call TRBJ2-6; D call uncertain. V was clipped by 6 bases and J by 0 bases, with 9 bases between them. There are 15 residues in the CDR3. Germline V gene data show CDR1 as MRHNA and CDR2 as SNTAGT. Written as DNA, the CDR3 is TGTGCCAGCAGCCCCTATGGCTCTGGGGCCAACGTCCTGACTTTC. It yields the protein CASSPYGSGANVLTF.

The V and J genes are TRBV29-1 and TRBJ1-2, with a tentative D call TRBD1 (5 bases). The CDR3 spans 15 residues. The germline V and J ends were trimmed by 5 bases and 4 bases, with 20 bases remaining between them. Germline-derived CDR1 and CDR2 are SQVTM and ANQGSEA. DNA for the CDR3: TGCAGCGTTCCCCGAGCGGGGGGAAGAGGCTATGGCTACACCTTC. Translating it yields CSVPRAGGRGYGYTF.